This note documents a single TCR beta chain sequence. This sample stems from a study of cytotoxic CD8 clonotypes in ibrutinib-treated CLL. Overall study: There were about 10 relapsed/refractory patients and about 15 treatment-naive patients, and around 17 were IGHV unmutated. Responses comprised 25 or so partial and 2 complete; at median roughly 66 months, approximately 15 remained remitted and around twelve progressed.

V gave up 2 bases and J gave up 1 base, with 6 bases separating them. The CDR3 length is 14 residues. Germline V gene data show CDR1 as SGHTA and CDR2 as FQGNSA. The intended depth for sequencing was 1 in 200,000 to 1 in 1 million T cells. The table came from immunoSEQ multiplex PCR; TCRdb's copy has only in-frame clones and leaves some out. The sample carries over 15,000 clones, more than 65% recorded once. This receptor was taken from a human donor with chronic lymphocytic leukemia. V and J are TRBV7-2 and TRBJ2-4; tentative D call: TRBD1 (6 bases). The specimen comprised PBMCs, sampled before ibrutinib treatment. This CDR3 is CASSLRGAKNIQYF. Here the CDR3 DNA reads TGTGCCAGCAGCTTAAGGGGGGCCAAAAACATTCAGTACTTC.